This T cell receptor (beta chain) was recorded in a study of blood T cells in healthy people across ages. Study-wide results and limits: Versus aged donors, long-lived donors had higher diversity and more naive CD4+ cells.

For the second PCR, which ran for roughly 7 to 11 cycles, a sample-barcoded 5' primer and a J-beta primer mix were used. MiXCR, run by TCRdb on the 5' RACE reads, gives a single entry per CDR3 protein. In the table there are about 680,000 distinct CDR3 sequences, over 45% of which are singletons. In the case of this clonotype: Its antigen is not known.

Germline assignment: CDR1 LNHNV and CDR2 YYDKDF (reference sequence). CDR3 size: 19 residues. The rearrangement joins TRBV15 to TRBJ2-1; 12 positions match TRBD2. The J call may be wrong; the DNA end is better matched by TRBJ2-7. This clonotype was obtained from a woman in her sixties or seventies in good health. Source material: blood. The CDR3 reads CATSTRLAGALQYYNEQYF. The CDR3 bases are TGTGCCACCAGCACAAGACTAGCGGGAGCCCTCCAATACTACAATGAGCAGTACTTC.